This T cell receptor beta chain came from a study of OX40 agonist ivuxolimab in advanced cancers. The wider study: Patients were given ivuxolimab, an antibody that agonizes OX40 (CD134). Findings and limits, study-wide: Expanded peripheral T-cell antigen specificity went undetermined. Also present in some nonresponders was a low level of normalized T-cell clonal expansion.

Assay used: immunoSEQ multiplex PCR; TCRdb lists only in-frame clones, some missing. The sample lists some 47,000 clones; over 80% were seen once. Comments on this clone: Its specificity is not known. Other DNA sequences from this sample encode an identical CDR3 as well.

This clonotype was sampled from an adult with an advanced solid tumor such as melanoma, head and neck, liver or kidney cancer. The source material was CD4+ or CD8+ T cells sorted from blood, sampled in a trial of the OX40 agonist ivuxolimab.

Here the CDR3 reads CASSMGTSGRGETQYF. The DNA for the CDR3 is TGTGCCAGTAGTATGGGGACTAGCGGGAGGGGAGAGACCCAGTACTTC. The chain combines TRBV19 with TRBJ2-5; 16 bases fit TRBD2. Trimming removed 3 bases from V and 4 bases from J; junction bases left unmatched: 2. Germline V gene lookup returns CDR1 LNHDA and CDR2 SQIVND (reference sequence). CDR3 size: 16 residues.